These T cell receptor beta chains were read from a single sample in a study of identical twins. TCRdb re-derived calls from the 5' RACE reads in MiXCR, one entry per CDR3 protein. The repertoire consists of about 530,000 distinct CDR3 sequences, with 13% to 15% occurring once and the leading ten covering 0.35% to 0.45%. These same records also appear under a second study, on yellow fever vaccine responses in identical twins.

The sequenced material came from CD4+ T cells sorted from blood. The receptors here all came from a woman under 30 in good health. The CDR3 runs from the conserved cysteine through the conserved F or W. The D gene is left open where the match is weak. Clone size, where shown, is once, few, many, or a class for clones that have expanded.

size: many
D: NA
V: TRBV24-1
J: TRBJ2-1
DNA: TGTGCCACCAGAGCTGGGGGGGGGACAGCCTACAATGAGCAGTTCTTC
CDR3: CATRAGGGTAYNEQFF

size: NA
D: NA
V: TRBV27
J: TRBJ2-5
DNA: TGTGCCAGCAGTTCCCTGGGGTCGGGGGAGACCCAGTACTTC
CDR3: CASSSLGSGETQYF

size: NA
D: NA
V: TRBV12-3/TRBV12-4
J: TRBJ2-5
DNA: TGTGCCAGCAGTTTAGTCAGTGCATACCAAGAGACCCAGTACTTC
CDR3: CASSLVSAYQETQYF

size: few
D: TRBD2
V: TRBV18
J: TRBJ2-1
DNA: TGTGCCAGCTCACCTATTCTAGCGGGAGGTAATGAGCAGTTCTTC
CDR3: CASSPILAGGNEQFF

size: few
D: NA
V: TRBV7-8
J: TRBJ2-7
DNA: TGTGCCAGCAGCTTATTGGCTGCCGGGGGCACCAAGACTCTCTACGAGCAGTACTTC
CDR3: CASSLLAAGGTKTLYEQYF

size: NA
D: TRBD2
V: TRBV6-4
J: TRBJ2-1
DNA: TGTGCCAGCAGTGACTCTAGCGGGGGGCTTGATGAGCAGTTCTTC
CDR3: CASSDSSGGLDEQFF

size: NA
D: NA
V: TRBV9
J: TRBJ2-5
DNA: TGTGCCAGCAGCGTAGGGCAGAACCAAGAGACCCAGTACTTC
CDR3: CASSVGQNQETQYF

size: NA
D: NA
V: TRBV20-1
J: TRBJ2-7
DNA: TGCAGTGCTAGTCAGGTCTACGAGCAGTACTTC
CDR3: CSASQVYEQYF

size: NA
D: TRBD2
V: TRBV12-3/TRBV12-4
J: TRBJ2-3
DNA: TGTGCCAGCAGTGCCTCGCCTAGCGGGAGGCTTAGGTCGATGAGCACAGATACGCAGTATTTT
CDR3: CASSASPSGRLRSMSTDTQYF

size: NA
D: NA
V: TRBV11-2
J: TRBJ2-6
DNA: TGTGCCAGCAGTTCCCTTGGGGCCAACGTCCTGACTTTC
CDR3: CASSSLGANVLTF

size: NA
D: NA
V: TRBV10-2
J: TRBJ1-4
DNA: TGCGCCAGCAGTGGAGAAGGGGGGTATGCAACTAATGAAAAACTGTTTTTT
CDR3: CASSGEGGYATNEKLFF

size: few
D: NA
V: TRBV12-3/TRBV12-4
J: TRBJ2-7
DNA: TGTGCCAGCAGTTCCCTCAATCTCCTTCCTAGGTACGAGCAGTACTTC
CDR3: CASSSLNLLPRYEQYF

size: NA
D: TRBD1
V: TRBV27
J: TRBJ1-5
DNA: TGTGCCAGCAGTTTAAACGACAGGGAGGATAATCAGCCCCAGCATTTT
CDR3: CASSLNDREDNQPQHF

size: once
D: NA
V: TRBV12-3/TRBV12-4
J: TRBJ2-1
DNA: TGTGCCAGCAGCCTTATAGTAACCGCAAGTGAGCAGTTCTTC
CDR3: CASSLIVTASEQFF

size: NA
D: NA
V: TRBV10-3
J: TRBJ2-7
DNA: TGTGCCATCACCGCCTCGACTAGTTCGGCGCAGTACTTC
CDR3: CAITASTSSAQYF

size: few
D: NA
V: TRBV20-1
J: TRBJ2-1
DNA: TGCAGTGCTAGAGATAGGCGGGGCAATGAGCAGTTCTTC
CDR3: CSARDRRGNEQFF

size: NA
D: TRBD1
V: TRBV7-6
J: TRBJ2-1
DNA: TGTGCCAGCAGCCCTAAGGGACAGGGGAATGATGAGCAGTTCTTC
CDR3: CASSPKGQGNDEQFF

size: few
D: NA
V: TRBV20-1
J: TRBJ2-5
DNA: TGCAGTGCTAGAGATGTGGCGGGACACCCCCAAGAGACCCAGTACTTC
CDR3: CSARDVAGHPQETQYF

size: many
D: NA
V: TRBV12-3/TRBV12-4
J: TRBJ1-1
DNA: TGTGCCAGCAGGGGCGACGGGGGGAAGGTCCGGAACACTGAAGCTTTCTTT
CDR3: CASRGDGGKVRNTEAFF

size: NA
D: NA
V: TRBV18
J: TRBJ2-2
DNA: TGTGCCAGCTCCCCCGAGTCAGAGGGACCCGAGCTGTTTTTT
CDR3: CASSPESEGPELFF

size: NA
D: TRBD2
V: TRBV24-1
J: TRBJ2-7
DNA: TGTGCCACCAGTTTTCTTTTATTCGGACTAGCGGGAACCAGAACCTACGAGCAGTACTTC
CDR3: CATSFLLFGLAGTRTYEQYF

size: few
D: NA
V: TRBV27
J: TRBJ2-3
DNA: TGTGCCAGCAGTTTCCGGCATGTTACAGATACGCAGTATTTT
CDR3: CASSFRHVTDTQYF

size: NA
D: NA
V: TRBV5-1
J: TRBJ1-1
DNA: TGCGCCAGCAGCTTGGTTTTCAGTTCGTACACTGAAGCTTTCTTT
CDR3: CASSLVFSSYTEAFF

size: few
D: NA
V: TRBV4-1
J: TRBJ1-6
DNA: TGCGCCAGCAGCCAAGATGAAGCGCGGCCACCCCTCCACTTT
CDR3: CASSQDEARPPLHF

size: NA
D: NA
V: TRBV19
J: TRBJ2-3
DNA: TGTGCCAGTAGTATTTGGGGAAGGGCAGATACGCAGTATTTT
CDR3: CASSIWGRADTQYF

size: few
D: TRBD1
V: TRBV5-1
J: TRBJ2-5
DNA: TGCGCCAGCAGCTTGGTACCGGGTACAGGGGCACCCCAAGAGACCCAGTACTTC
CDR3: CASSLVPGTGAPQETQYF

size: many
D: NA
V: TRBV12-3/TRBV12-4
J: TRBJ1-2
DNA: TGTGCCAGCAGTTTGTCCTATGGCTACACCTTC
CDR3: CASSLSYGYTF

size: NA
D: NA
V: TRBV20-1
J: TRBJ2-2
DNA: TGCAGTGCTAGGAAAGACGGGTTGAACACCGGGGAGCTGTTTTTT
CDR3: CSARKDGLNTGELFF

size: few
D: NA
V: TRBV20-1
J: TRBJ2-7
DNA: TGCAGTGCAAGGACCCTCTACGAGCAGTACTTC
CDR3: CSARTLYEQYF

size: many
D: NA
V: TRBV7-9
J: TRBJ2-1
DNA: TGTGCCAGCAGGGGGGCGAGCAGACCCTACAATGAGCAGTTCTTC
CDR3: CASRGASRPYNEQFF

size: NA
D: NA
V: TRBV18
J: TRBJ1-5
DNA: TGTGCCAGCTCACCATCGGACAGTGATCAGCCCCAGCATTTT
CDR3: CASSPSDSDQPQHF

size: NA
D: NA
V: TRBV19
J: TRBJ2-6
DNA: TGTGCCAGTAGTCCTTCGGACTGGGTCTCTGGGGCCAACGTCCTGACTTTC
CDR3: CASSPSDWVSGANVLTF

size: many
D: TRBD1
V: TRBV20-1
J: TRBJ2-7
DNA: TGCAGTGCTAGAGATCCGGGACAGGGTTCCTACGAGCAGTACTTC
CDR3: CSARDPGQGSYEQYF

size: NA
D: TRBD1
V: TRBV12-3/TRBV12-4
J: TRBJ1-1
DNA: TGTGCCAGCAGTCGAGGAGGGGGCAATCGGCAAGCTTTCTTT
CDR3: CASSRGGGNRQAFF

size: few
D: NA
V: TRBV20-1
J: TRBJ2-7
DNA: TGCAGTGCTAGAAAAGTGGGCCCTCTGGTCGAGCAGTACTTC
CDR3: CSARKVGPLVEQYF

size: NA
D: TRBD1
V: TRBV5-1
J: TRBJ2-1
DNA: TGCGCCAGCAGCCGGACAGGGATCCGCAATGAGCAGTTCTTC
CDR3: CASSRTGIRNEQFF

size: few
D: NA
V: TRBV5-1
J: TRBJ2-1
DNA: TGCGCCAGCAGCCACGGGATCTCCAGACAGGTCAGCTCCTACAATGAGCAGTTCTTC
CDR3: CASSHGISRQVSSYNEQFF

size: few
D: NA
V: TRBV5-5
J: TRBJ1-1
DNA: TGTGCCAGCAGCTCTTACCAACAGACCCTGAGCACTGAAGCTTTCTTT
CDR3: CASSSYQQTLSTEAFF

size: NA
D: NA
V: TRBV20-1
J: TRBJ1-6
DNA: TGCAGTGCTAGAGAGACAGTGCGCCTAAATTCACCCCTCCACTTT
CDR3: CSARETVRLNSPLHF

size: many
D: NA
V: TRBV20-1
J: TRBJ2-5
DNA: TGCAGTGCGAATATAGCGGCGGGAGAGACCCAGTACTTC
CDR3: CSANIAAGETQYF

size: few
D: TRBD2
V: TRBV11-1
J: TRBJ2-1
DNA: TGTGCCAGCAGCTTAAGGACGGCCGGGGGGGAGGAGTACAATGAGCAGTTCTTC
CDR3: CASSLRTAGGEEYNEQFF

size: few
D: TRBD1
V: TRBV7-9
J: TRBJ1-1
DNA: TGTGCCGGAGGAATAGACAGGGTGAACACTGAAGCTTTCTTT
CDR3: CAGGIDRVNTEAFF

size: many
D: NA
V: TRBV12-3/TRBV12-4
J: TRBJ1-1
DNA: TGTGCCAGCAGCTCCAACGGACTGAACACTGAAGCTTTCTTT
CDR3: CASSSNGLNTEAFF

size: NA
D: NA
V: TRBV15
J: TRBJ2-3
DNA: TGTGCCACCAGCACCAGCACAGATACGCAGTATTTT
CDR3: CATSTSTDTQYF

size: NA
D: NA
V: TRBV25-1
J: TRBJ2-6
DNA: TGTGCCAGCAGTGAATCGATTTGGTCTGGGGCCAACGTCCTGACTTTC
CDR3: CASSESIWSGANVLTF

size: NA
D: NA
V: TRBV5-1
J: TRBJ2-2
DNA: TGCGCCAGCAGCTTGGGGGCAATAGCGTTAGAGACCGGGGAGCTGTTTTTT
CDR3: CASSLGAIALETGELFF

size: NA
D: TRBD1
V: TRBV28
J: TRBJ2-1
DNA: TGTGCCAGCAGACTAGACAGGGTAGCCTACAATGAGCAGTTCTTC
CDR3: CASRLDRVAYNEQFF

size: few
D: NA
V: TRBV12-3/TRBV12-4
J: TRBJ2-5
DNA: TGTGCCAGCACCTGGAGGGGGCGAGGGACCCAGTACTTC
CDR3: CASTWRGRGTQYF

size: few
D: TRBD1
V: TRBV28
J: TRBJ2-7
DNA: TGTGCCAGCAGTGCTTTTCGGGACAGGGGCTACGAGCAGTACTTC
CDR3: CASSAFRDRGYEQYF